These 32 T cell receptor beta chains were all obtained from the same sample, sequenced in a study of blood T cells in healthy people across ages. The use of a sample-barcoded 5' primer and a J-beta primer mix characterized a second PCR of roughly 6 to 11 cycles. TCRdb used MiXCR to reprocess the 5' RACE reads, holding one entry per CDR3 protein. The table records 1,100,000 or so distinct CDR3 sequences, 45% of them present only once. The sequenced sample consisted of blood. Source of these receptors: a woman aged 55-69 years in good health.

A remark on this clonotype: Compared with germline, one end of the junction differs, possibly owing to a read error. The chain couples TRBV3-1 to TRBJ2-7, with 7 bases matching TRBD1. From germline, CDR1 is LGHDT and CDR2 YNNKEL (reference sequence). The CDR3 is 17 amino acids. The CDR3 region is CASNRNPGTEVSYEQYF. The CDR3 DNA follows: TGTGCCAGCAACCGCAATCCCGGGACAGAAGTCTCCTACGAACAGTACTTC.

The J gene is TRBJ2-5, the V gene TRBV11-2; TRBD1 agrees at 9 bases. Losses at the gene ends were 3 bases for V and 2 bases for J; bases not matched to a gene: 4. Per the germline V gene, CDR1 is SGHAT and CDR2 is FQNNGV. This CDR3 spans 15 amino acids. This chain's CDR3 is CASSLTGGAQETQYF. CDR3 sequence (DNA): TGTGCCAGCAGCTTGACAGGGGGGGCTCAAGAGACCCAGTACTTC.

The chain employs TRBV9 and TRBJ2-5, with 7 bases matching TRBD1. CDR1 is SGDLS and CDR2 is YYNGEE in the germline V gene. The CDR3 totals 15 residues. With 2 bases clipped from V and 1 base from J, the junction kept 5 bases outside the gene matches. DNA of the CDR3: TGTGCCAGCAGCGTGAGGGGACAGTTCCAAGAGACCCAGTACTTC. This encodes CASSVRGQFQETQYF.

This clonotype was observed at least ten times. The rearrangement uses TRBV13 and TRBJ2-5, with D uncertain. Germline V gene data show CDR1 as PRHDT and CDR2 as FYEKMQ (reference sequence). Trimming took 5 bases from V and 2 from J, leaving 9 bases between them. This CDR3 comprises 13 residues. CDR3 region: CASSGTDQETQYF. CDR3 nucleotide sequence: TGTGCCAGCAGCGGAACCGATCAAGAGACCCAGTACTTC.

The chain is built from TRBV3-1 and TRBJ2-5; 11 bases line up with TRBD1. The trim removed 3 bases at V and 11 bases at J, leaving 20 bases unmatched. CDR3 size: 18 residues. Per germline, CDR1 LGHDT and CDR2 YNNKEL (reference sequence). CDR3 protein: CASSHRGPDRGRWNEQYF. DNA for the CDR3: TGTGCCAGCAGCCACCGCGGCCCGGACAGGGGGCGATGGAATGAGCAGTACTTC.

The chain's CDR3 is CASSQASVGLAVYEQYF. Written as DNA, the CDR3 is TGCGCCAGCAGCCAAGCCAGCGTGGGACTAGCGGTTTACGAGCAGTACTTC. This chain uses TRBV4-1 with TRBJ2-5; 11 nucleotides match TRBD2. The tail of the sequence fits TRBJ2-7 better, so the J call may be wrong. Germline CDR1 and CDR2: MGHRA and YSYEKL. CDR3 length: 17 amino acids.

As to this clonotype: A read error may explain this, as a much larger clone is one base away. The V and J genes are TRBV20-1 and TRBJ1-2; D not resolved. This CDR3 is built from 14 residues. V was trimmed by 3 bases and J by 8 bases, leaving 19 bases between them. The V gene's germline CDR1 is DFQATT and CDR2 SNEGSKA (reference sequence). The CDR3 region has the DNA TGCAGTGCTAGTGTTCCGAAAGGGATCAGCGGCTACACCTTC. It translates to CSASVPKGISGYTF.

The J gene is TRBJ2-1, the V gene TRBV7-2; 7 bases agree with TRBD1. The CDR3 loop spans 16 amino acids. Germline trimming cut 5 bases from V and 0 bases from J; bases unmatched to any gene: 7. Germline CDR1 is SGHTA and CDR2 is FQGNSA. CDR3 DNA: TGTGCCAGCAGCCCCAGGGGGACAAGCTCCTACAATGAGCAGTTCTTC. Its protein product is CASSPRGTSSYNEQFF.

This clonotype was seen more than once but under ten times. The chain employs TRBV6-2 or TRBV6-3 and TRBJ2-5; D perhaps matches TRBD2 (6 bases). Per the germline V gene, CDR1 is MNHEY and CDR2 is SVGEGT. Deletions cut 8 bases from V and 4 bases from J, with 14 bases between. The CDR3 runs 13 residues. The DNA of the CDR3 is TGTGCCAGCTCACGGGAGTTTGGAGAGACCCAGTACTTC. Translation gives CASSREFGETQYF.

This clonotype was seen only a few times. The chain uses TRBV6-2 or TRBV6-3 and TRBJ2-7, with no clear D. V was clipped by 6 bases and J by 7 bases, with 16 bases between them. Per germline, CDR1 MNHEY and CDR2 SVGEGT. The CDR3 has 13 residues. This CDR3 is CASRGSADLEQYF. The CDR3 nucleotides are TGTGCCAGCAGGGGGTCAGCAGATCTGGAGCAGTACTTC.

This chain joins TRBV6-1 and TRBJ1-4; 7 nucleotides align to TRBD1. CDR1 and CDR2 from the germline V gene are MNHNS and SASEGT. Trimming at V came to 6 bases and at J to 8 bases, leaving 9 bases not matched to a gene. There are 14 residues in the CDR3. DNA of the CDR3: TGTGCCAGCAGAGCAGGGGGTGGTGGAGAAAAACTGTTTTTT. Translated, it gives CASRAGGGGEKLFF.

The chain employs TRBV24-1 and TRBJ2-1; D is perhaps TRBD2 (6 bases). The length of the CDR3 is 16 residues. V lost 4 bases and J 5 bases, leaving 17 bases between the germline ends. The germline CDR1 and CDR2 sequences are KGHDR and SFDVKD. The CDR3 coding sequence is TGTGCCACCAGTGACCCGACAGCCACGGGGGACAATGAGCAGTTCTTC. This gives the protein CATSDPTATGDNEQFF.

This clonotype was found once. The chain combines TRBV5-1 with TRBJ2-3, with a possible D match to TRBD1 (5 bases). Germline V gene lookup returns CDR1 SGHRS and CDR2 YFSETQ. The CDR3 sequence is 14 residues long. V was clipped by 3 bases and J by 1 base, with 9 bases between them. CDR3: CASSWATGTDTQYF. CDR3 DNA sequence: TGCGCCAGCAGCTGGGCGACAGGCACAGATACGCAGTATTTT.

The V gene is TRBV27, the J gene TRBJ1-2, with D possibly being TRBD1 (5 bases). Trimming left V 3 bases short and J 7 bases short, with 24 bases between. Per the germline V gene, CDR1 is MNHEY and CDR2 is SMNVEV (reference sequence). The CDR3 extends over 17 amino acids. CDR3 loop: CASSFTMRPSTGLGYTF. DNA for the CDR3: TGTGCCAGCAGTTTTACCATGCGACCATCCACAGGTCTTGGCTACACCTTC.

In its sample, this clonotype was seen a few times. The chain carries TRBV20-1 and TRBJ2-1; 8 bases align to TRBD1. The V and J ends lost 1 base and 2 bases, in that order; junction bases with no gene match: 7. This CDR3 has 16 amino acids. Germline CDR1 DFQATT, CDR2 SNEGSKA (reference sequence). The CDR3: CSARARDRLTYNEQFF. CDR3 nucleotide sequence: TGCAGTGCTAGAGCCCGGGACAGGCTAACCTACAATGAGCAGTTCTTC.

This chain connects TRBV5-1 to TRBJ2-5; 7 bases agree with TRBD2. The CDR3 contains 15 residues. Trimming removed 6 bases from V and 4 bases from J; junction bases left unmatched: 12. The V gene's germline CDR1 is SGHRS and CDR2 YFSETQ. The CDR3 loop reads CASTKGGSWLETQYF. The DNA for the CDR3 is TGCGCCAGCACCAAGGGCGGGAGCTGGTTAGAGACCCAGTACTTC.

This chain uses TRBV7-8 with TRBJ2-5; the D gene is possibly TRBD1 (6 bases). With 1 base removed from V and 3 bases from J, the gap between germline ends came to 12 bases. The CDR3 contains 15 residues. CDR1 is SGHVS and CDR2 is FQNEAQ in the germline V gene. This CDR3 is CASSLGGRGEETQYF. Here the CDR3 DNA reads TGTGCCAGCAGCTTAGGGGGCAGGGGTGAAGAGACCCAGTACTTC.

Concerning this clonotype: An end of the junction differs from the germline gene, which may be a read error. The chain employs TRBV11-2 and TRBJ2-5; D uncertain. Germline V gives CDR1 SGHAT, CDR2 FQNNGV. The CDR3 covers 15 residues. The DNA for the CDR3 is TGTGCCTGCAGCCTCCCCTTGGGTCTCAACAATGAGCAGTACTTC. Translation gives CACSLPLGLNNEQYF.

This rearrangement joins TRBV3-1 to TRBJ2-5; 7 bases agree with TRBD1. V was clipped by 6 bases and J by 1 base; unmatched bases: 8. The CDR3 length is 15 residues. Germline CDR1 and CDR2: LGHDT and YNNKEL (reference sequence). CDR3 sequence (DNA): TGTGCCAGCAGTAAAGTACAGGGGAGCCAAGAGACCCAGTACTTC. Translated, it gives CASSKVQGSQETQYF.

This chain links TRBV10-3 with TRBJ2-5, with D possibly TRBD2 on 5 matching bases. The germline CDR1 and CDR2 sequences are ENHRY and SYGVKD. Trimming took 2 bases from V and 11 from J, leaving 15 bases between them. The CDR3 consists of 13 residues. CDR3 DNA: TGTGCCATCAGTGAGCAGATTCGGGATGAGCAGTACTTC. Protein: CAISEQIRDEQYF.

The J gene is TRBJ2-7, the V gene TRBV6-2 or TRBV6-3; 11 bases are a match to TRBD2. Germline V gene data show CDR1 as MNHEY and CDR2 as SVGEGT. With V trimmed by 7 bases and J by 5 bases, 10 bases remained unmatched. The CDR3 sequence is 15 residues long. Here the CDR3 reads CASNSGLAANHEQYF. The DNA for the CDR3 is TGTGCCAGCAATTCGGGACTAGCGGCCAACCACGAGCAGTACTTC.

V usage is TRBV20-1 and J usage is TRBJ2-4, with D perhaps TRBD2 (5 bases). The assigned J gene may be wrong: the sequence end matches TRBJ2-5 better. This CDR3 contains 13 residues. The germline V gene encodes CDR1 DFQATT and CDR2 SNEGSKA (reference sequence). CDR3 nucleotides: TGCAGTGCCCAACTAGAGGGTGGTGAGACCCAGTACTTC. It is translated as CSAQLEGGETQYF.

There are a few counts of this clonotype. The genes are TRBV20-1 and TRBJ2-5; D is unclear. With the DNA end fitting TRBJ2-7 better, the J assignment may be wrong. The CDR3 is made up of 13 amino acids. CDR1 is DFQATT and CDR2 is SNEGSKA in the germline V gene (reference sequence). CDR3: CSAPIKPSYEQYF. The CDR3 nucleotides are TGCAGTGCTCCCATAAAGCCCTCCTACGAGCAGTACTTC.

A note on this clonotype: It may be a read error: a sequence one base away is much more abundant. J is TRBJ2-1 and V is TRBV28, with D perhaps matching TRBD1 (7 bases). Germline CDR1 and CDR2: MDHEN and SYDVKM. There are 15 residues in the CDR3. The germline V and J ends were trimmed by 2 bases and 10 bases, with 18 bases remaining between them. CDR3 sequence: CASSLRGGWTKEQFF. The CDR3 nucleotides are TGTGCCAGCAGTTTAAGAGGGGGCTGGACTAAGGAGCAGTTCTTC. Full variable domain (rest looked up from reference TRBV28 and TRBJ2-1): DVKVTQSSRYLVKRTGEKVFLECVQDMDHENMFWYRQDPGLGLRLIYFSYDVKMKEKGDIPEGYSVSREKKERFSLILESASTNQTSMYLCASSLRGGWTKEQFFGPGTRLTVL.

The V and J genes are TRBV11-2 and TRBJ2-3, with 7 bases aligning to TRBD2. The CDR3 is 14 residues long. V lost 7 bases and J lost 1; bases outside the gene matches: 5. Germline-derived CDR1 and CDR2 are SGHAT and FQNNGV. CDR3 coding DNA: TGTGCCAGCACCTATGCGGGGGGCACAGATACGCAGTATTTT. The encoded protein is CASTYAGGTDTQYF. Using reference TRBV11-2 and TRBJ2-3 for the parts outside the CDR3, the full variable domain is EAGVAQSPRYKIIEKRQSVAFWCNPISGHATLYWYQQILGQGPKLLIQFQNNGVVDDSQLPKDRFSAERLKGVDSTLKIQPAKLEDSAVYLCASTYAGGTDTQYFGPGTRLTVL.

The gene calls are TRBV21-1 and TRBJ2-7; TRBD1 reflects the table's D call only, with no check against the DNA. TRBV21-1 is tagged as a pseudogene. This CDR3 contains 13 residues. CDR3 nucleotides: TGTGCCAGCAGCCGGACGGGAAAGCACGAGCAGTACTTC. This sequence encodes CASSRTGKHEQYF.

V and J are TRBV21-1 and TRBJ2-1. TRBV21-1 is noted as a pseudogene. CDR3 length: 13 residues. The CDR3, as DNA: TGTGCCAGCAGCAAAGCGGGACGCAATGAGCAGTTCTTC. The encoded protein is CASSKAGRNEQFF.

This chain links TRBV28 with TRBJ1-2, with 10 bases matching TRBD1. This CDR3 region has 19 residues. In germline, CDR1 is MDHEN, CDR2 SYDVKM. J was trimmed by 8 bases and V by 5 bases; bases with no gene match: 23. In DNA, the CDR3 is TGTGCCAGCAGTACTATGTCCCCGGGACAGGGGACTCCCGAGAGGGGCTACACCTTC. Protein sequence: CASSTMSPGQGTPERGYTF.

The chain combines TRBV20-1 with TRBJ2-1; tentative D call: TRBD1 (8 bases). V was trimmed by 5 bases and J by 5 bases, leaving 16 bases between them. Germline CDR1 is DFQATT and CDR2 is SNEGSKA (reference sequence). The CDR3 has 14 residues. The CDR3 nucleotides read TGCAGTGCTTACAGGGGGGGCCTCGACAATGAGCAGTTCTTC. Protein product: CSAYRGGLDNEQFF.

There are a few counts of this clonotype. The CDR3 nucleotides read TGTGCCACCGCCGGTCTCGGGACAGGGGGCCATGAGCAGTTCTTC. Its translation is CATAGLGTGGHEQFF. The V and J genes are TRBV15 and TRBJ2-1; TRBD1 agrees at 12 bases. This CDR3 has 15 residues. CDR1 is LNHNV, CDR2 YYDKDF, per germline (reference sequence). V was pared by 8 bases and J by 8 bases, with 10 bases of the junction left unmatched.

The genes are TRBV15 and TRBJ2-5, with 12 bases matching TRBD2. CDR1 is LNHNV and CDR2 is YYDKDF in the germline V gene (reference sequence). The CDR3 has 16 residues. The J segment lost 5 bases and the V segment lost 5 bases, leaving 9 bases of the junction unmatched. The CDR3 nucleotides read TGTGCCACCAGCGTTACTAGCGGGAGGAAAGGGGAGACCCAGTACTTC. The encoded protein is CATSVTSGRKGETQYF.

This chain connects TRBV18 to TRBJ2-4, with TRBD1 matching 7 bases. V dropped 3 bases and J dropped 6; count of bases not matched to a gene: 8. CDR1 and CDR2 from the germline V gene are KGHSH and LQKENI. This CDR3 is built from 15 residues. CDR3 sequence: CASSPTGTVTNIQYF. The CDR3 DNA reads TGTGCCAGCTCACCTACCGGGACAGTGACAAACATTCAGTACTTC.